One and the same sample provided the 23 T cell receptor beta chains below, sequenced in a study of cytomegalovirus exposure and HLA in healthy donors. The PCR ran on 60 Vbeta and 13 Jbeta primers. The method was immunoSEQ multiplex PCR; TCRdb's version includes in-frame clones alone and lacks a portion of them. Of fewer than 250,000 clones in the sample, 70% to 90% are singletons; the top ten hold approximately 1.7%. Input material: PBMCs. The receptors were gathered from a woman aged 18-30 years in good health and CMV-seronegative.

The gene calls are TRBV7-2 and TRBJ1-1, with D hard to call. Trimming pared 7 bases from V and 4 bases from J, leaving 13 bases between. Germline V CDR1 and CDR2: SGHTA, FQGNSA. CDR3 length equals 13 residues. The CDR3 coding sequence is TGTGCCAGCACCACATACATCTCCACTGAAGCTTTCTTT. Its protein is CASTTYISTEAFF.

The J gene is TRBJ1-1, the V gene TRBV7-9, with 9 bases fitting TRBD1. The germline CDR1 and CDR2 sequences are SEHNR and FQNEAQ (reference sequence). Trimming removed 5 bases from V and 10 bases from J; junction bases left unmatched: 8. The CDR3 length is 13 residues. The CDR3 is CASSPWTGAVAFF. DNA of the CDR3: TGTGCCAGCAGCCCCTGGACAGGGGCAGTAGCTTTCTTT.

The chain couples TRBV7-2 to TRBJ2-1, with 12 bases that match TRBD2. Germline V gives CDR1 SGHTA, CDR2 FQGNSA. V was pared by 1 base and J by 7 bases, with 14 bases of the junction left unmatched. The CDR3 is made up of 19 amino acids. The CDR3 protein is CASSLGPPLAGGVGNEQFF. CDR3 in DNA: TGTGCCAGCAGCTTAGGGCCACCTCTAGCGGGAGGGGTTGGGAATGAGCAGTTCTTC.

This clone has a single count. The rearrangement links TRBV7-9 to TRBJ2-1, with 12 bases identical to TRBD2. This CDR3 region has 14 residues. V lost 6 bases and J lost 8; bases outside the gene matches: 5. Germline V gene lookup returns CDR1 SEHNR and CDR2 FQNEAQ (reference sequence). In nucleotides, the CDR3 is TGTGCCAGCAGATCTAGCGGGAGGGCCTATGAGCAGTTCTTC. Protein sequence: CASRSSGRAYEQFF. The full variable domain, in which reference TRBV7-9 and TRBJ2-1 provide the parts outside the CDR3, is DTGVSQNPRHKITKRGQNVTFRCDPISEHNRLYWYRQTLGQGPEFLTYFQNEAQLEKSRLLSDRFSAERPKGSFSTLEIQRTEQGDSAMYLCASRSSGRAYEQFFGPGTRLTVL.

This chain joins TRBV5-8 and TRBJ2-3; D uncertain. The CDR3 covers 15 residues. The V end lost 0 bases, the J end lost 2 bases, and 10 bases lay between the germline ends. The germline CDR1 and CDR2 sequences are SGHTS and YDEGEE. The CDR3 coding sequence is TGTGCCAGCAGCTTGGACGGTCAGGCCACAGATACGCAGTATTTT. Translating it yields CASSLDGQATDTQYF.

Points on this clone: One junction end disagrees with the germline gene, perhaps due to a read error. The chain joins TRBV5-1 to TRBJ2-1; TRBD2 matches at 10 bases. Germline CDR1 reads SGHRS; CDR2 reads YFSETQ. CDR3 length equals 15 residues. The CDR3 spells CASSSSGGSYSEQFF. CDR3 bases: TGCGCCAGCAGCAGTAGCGGGGGGTCCTACAGTGAGCAGTTCTTC. The variable domain in full, completed from reference TRBV5-1 and TRBJ2-1, reads KAGVTQTPRYLIKTRGQQVTLSCSPISGHRSVSWYQQTPGQGLQFLFEYFSETQRNKGNFPGRFSGRQFSNSRSEMNVSTLELGDSALYLCASSSSGGSYSEQFFGPGTRLTVL.

V is TRBV13 and J is TRBJ2-3; 11 nucleotides agree with TRBD2. CDR3 length equals 17 residues. CDR1 is PRHDT, CDR2 FYEKMQ, per germline (reference sequence). V trimming: 3 bases; J trimming: 2 bases; junction bases outside the gene matches: 7. CDR3 loop: CASSLGLADFYTDTQYF. The CDR3 nucleotides are TGTGCCAGCAGCTTGGGACTAGCGGACTTCTACACAGATACGCAGTATTTT.

The J gene is TRBJ2-2, the V gene TRBV5-1; D is possibly TRBD1 (6 bases). V was cut by 0 bases and J by 6 bases, with 15 bases left in between. The length of the CDR3 is 16 residues. Germline loops: CDR1 SGHRS, CDR2 YFSETQ. The CDR3 region has the DNA TGCGCCAGCAGCTTGGAACAGGGTACGGTTGCCGGGGAGCTGTTTTTT. Translating it yields CASSLEQGTVAGELFF.

The chain employs TRBV7-9 and TRBJ2-4; D ambiguous. There are 16 residues in the CDR3. Germline CDR1 reads SEHNR; CDR2 reads FQNEAQ (reference sequence). V was trimmed by 2 bases and J by 2 bases, leaving 13 bases between them. CDR3 nucleotide sequence: TGTGCCAGCAGCTTACCCGAACTTCTTTCCAAAAACATTCAGTACTTC. Translation: CASSLPELLSKNIQYF.

The V gene is TRBV6-5, the J gene TRBJ1-2; 8 nucleotides agree with TRBD1. The CDR3 has 15 amino acids. V dropped 6 bases and J dropped 8; count of bases not matched to a gene: 14. Germline V gene lookup returns CDR1 MNHEY and CDR2 SVGAGI. For the CDR3, the DNA is TGTGCCAGCAGACACGCGAGGCAGGGGGCGGGGGGCTACACCTTC. Translation gives CASRHARQGAGGYTF.

The chain carries TRBV5-6 and TRBJ2-4, with TRBD2 matching over 9 bases. CDR1 is SGHDT and CDR2 is YYEEEE in the germline V gene. The J segment lost 2 bases and the V segment lost 1 base, leaving 4 bases of the junction unmatched. CDR3 size: 16 residues. CDR3 region: CASSLKLAGPKNIQYF. The CDR3 DNA reads as TGTGCCAGCAGCTTGAAACTAGCGGGTCCCAAAAACATTCAGTACTTC.

This clone showed up just a few times. V and J are TRBV6-5 and TRBJ2-7; TRBD1 aligns across 8 bases. Germline CDR1 is MNHEY and CDR2 is SVGAGI. Trimming took 6 bases from V and 11 from J; bases not matched to a gene: 12. The CDR3 loop spans 13 amino acids. CDR3 in DNA: TGTGCCAGCAGCCTCCTGGACAGGGCTTTTAAGTACTTC. Residues: CASSLLDRAFKYF.

As to this clone: The junction departs from the called germline gene at one end, perhaps through a read error. This sequence joins TRBV7-8 and TRBJ2-2; D possibly corresponds to TRBD2 (5 bases). Per the germline V gene, CDR1 is SGHVS and CDR2 is FQNEAQ. This CDR3 has 13 residues. The CDR3 region is CASSLDNTGELFF. The CDR3 DNA sequence: TGTGCCAGCAGCTTAGACAACACCGGGGAGCTGTTCTTT.

The chain recombines TRBV5-4 with TRBJ1-1; D uncertain. CDR1 and CDR2 (germline): SGHNT, YYREEE (reference sequence). Trimming removed 9 bases at V and 4 bases at J, with 10 bases between. The CDR3 extends over 11 amino acids. The CDR3 nucleotides are TGTGCCACCAACCGGGGCACTGAAGCTTTCTTT. Its translation: CATNRGTEAFF.

The gene calls are TRBV9 and TRBJ2-2; 9 positions match TRBD2. Per the germline V gene, CDR1 is SGDLS and CDR2 is YYNGEE. Trimming at V came to 3 bases and at J to 3 bases, leaving 6 bases not matched to a gene. The CDR3 has 16 residues. The CDR3 bases are TGTGCCAGCAGCGCTCTAGCGGGATTGCACACCGGGGAGCTGTTTTTT. This codes for CASSALAGLHTGELFF.

This clone was detected once. The rearrangement links TRBV4-2 to TRBJ2-5; 8 bases match TRBD1. Unmatched junction bases numbered 5, after V lost 1 base and J lost 7 bases. The CDR3 length is 14 residues. CDR1 is LGHNA and CDR2 is YNFKEQ in the germline V gene. This CDR3 is CASSQGGQERTQYF. CDR3 nucleotides: TGTGCCAGCAGCCAAGGGGGACAGGAAAGGACCCAGTACTTC.

The V gene is TRBV19, the J gene TRBJ1-1, with a tentative D call TRBD1 (6 bases). V was shortened by 6 bases and J by 1 base, with 12 bases between the two germline ends. The CDR3 runs 14 residues. Germline V gene lookup returns CDR1 LNHDA and CDR2 SQIVND (reference sequence). The CDR3 region has the DNA TGTGCCAGTAGCCGGGACAATTCGAACACTGAAGCTTTCTTT. Translating it yields CASSRDNSNTEAFF.

This clone showed up just once. This chain connects TRBV6-5 to TRBJ2-1, with D possibly TRBD2 on 7 matching bases. CDR1 is MNHEY and CDR2 is SVGAGI in the germline V gene. Trimming pared 2 bases from V and 6 bases from J, leaving 17 bases between. The CDR3 spans 16 residues. As DNA, the CDR3 is TGTGCCAGCAGTTACGCGGGAGTGGGGGGCGGCAATGAGCAGTTCTTC. Its translation: CASSYAGVGGGNEQFF.

The sample holds a few counts of this clone. The gene calls are TRBV19 and TRBJ1-3; D call uncertain. Germline CDR1 reads LNHDA; CDR2 reads SQIVND (reference sequence). The V end was cut by 1 base, the J end by 0 bases, with 7 bases between. The CDR3 has 15 residues. This chain's CDR3 is CASSIGPSSGNTIYF. Written as DNA, the CDR3 is TGTGCCAGTAGTATAGGCCCGAGCTCTGGAAACACCATATATTTT. Supplemented by reference TRBV19 and TRBJ1-3, the full variable domain reads DGGITQSPKYLFRKEGQNVTLSCEQNLNHDAMYWYRQDPGQGLRLIYYSQIVNDFQKGDIAEGYSVSREKKESFPLTVTSAQKNPTAFYLCASSIGPSSGNTIYFGEGSWLTVV.

The chain links TRBV6-5 to TRBJ2-7; D unresolved. The length of the CDR3 is 14 residues. CDR1 and CDR2 from the germline V gene are MNHEY and SVGAGI. Trimming left V 2 bases short and J 2 bases short, with 10 bases between. The CDR3 DNA follows: TGTGCCAGCAGTTACGGTCCGGAGCCCTACGAGCAGTACTTC. Its protein is CASSYGPEPYEQYF.

The chain has TRBV5-1 and TRBJ2-2; D gene uncertain. The CDR3 consists of 13 residues. V was pared by 4 bases and J by 6 bases, with 10 bases between. From germline, CDR1 is SGHRS and CDR2 YFSETQ. CDR3 in amino acids: CASSILVAGELFF. The CDR3 nucleotides are TGCGCCAGCAGCATCCTAGTCGCCGGGGAGCTGTTTTTT.

V is TRBV19 and J is TRBJ1-5, with D tentatively TRBD1 (5 bases). Germline values: CDR1 LNHDA, CDR2 SQIVND (reference sequence). This CDR3 region has 17 residues. Trimming pared 2 bases from V and 4 bases from J, leaving 18 bases between. CDR3 loop: CASSIPHLGTGNQPQHF. The CDR3 coding sequence is TGTGCCAGTAGTATACCCCACCTCGGGACTGGGAATCAGCCCCAGCATTTT.

DNA of the CDR3: TGTGCCTGGAGTTACGGGGTTACTGAAGCTTTCTTT. This codes for CAWSYGVTEAFF. This chain joins TRBV30 and TRBJ1-1, with unresolved D. With 2 bases removed from V and 5 bases from J, the gap between germline ends came to 9 bases. The CDR3 is made up of 12 amino acids. Germline V CDR1 and CDR2: GTSNPN, SVGIG (reference sequence).